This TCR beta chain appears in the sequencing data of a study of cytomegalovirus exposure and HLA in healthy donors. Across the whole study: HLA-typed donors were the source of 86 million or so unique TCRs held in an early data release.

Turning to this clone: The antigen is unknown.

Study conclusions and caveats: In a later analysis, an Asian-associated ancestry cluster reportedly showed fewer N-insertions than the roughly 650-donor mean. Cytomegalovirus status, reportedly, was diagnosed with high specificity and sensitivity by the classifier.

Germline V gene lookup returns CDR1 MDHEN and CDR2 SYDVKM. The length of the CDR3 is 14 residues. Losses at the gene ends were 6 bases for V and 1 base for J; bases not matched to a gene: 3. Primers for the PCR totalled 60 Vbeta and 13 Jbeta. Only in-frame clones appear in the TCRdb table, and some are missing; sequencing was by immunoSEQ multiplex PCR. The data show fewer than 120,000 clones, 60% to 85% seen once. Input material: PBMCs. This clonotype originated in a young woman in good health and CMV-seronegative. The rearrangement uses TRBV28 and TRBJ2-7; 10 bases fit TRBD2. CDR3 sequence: CASRSAGGSYEQYF. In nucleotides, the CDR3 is TGTGCCAGCAGGTCAGCGGGAGGGTCCTACGAGCAGTACTTC.